This TCR beta chain is from a study of spatial heterogeneity in lung cancer. On the study more broadly: The cohort: approximately 66 early-stage, untreated non-small cell lung cancer patients. Sequenced were any available follow-up PBMC samples, which had been obtained a median of roughly 2 years after resection.

V lost 8 bases, J lost 0 bases, and 14 bases lay in between. Per germline, CDR1 MNHEY and CDR2 SMNVEV (reference sequence). CDR3 length: 16 amino acids. Turning to this clonotype: Its cognate antigen is unknown.

TCR cDNA molecules each had a unique molecular identifier. From the 5' RACE reads, TCRdb called clonotypes with MiXCR, one entry per CDR3 protein. The sample comprises just over 70,000 distinct CDR3 sequences, roughly 8.9% of which are singletons, and 1.5% to 2% rests with the top ten. The time point here: blood at routine non-recurrence follow-up after resection. Study-level points and caveats: Whereas they appeared in blood less at follow-up, ubiquitous expanded tumor TCRs appeared there more at resection.

The receptor was derived from a female donor with early-stage non-small cell lung cancer. The input for sequencing was PBMCs, taken at follow-up. The chain links TRBV27 to TRBJ2-6, with D unclear. This chain's CDR3 is CASLSHGLSGANVLTF. The CDR3 DNA sequence: TGTGCCAGCCTGTCACATGGCCTCTCTGGGGCCAACGTCCTGACTTTC.